A single sample is the source of the 3 T cell receptor beta chains below, sequenced in a study of T-cell memory formation after mild COVID-19. TCRdb independently ran MiXCR on the 5' RACE reads; one entry per CDR3 protein. The repertoire holds 350,000 to 500,000 distinct CDR3 sequences, with 20% to 30% as singletons. Sequenced sample: PBMCs or a T cell subset sorted from them (not recorded which). The receptors were sampled from an adult woman who had mild COVID-19 (a few samples of this study predate the infection). Cell type and time point are not known.

The chain has TRBV5-4 and TRBJ2-7; D is possibly TRBD2 (6 bases). CDR3 size: 15 residues. The germline V gene encodes CDR1 SGHNT and CDR2 YYREEE (reference sequence). V dropped 5 bases and J dropped 2 bases, with 17 bases sitting between them. The CDR3 loop is CASSYTLAEPYEQYF. The CDR3 DNA is TGTGCCAGCAGTTACACACTAGCTGAGCCCTACGAGCAGTACTTC.

The V gene is TRBV20-1, the J gene TRBJ1-5; TRBD1 matches at 7 bases. The CDR3 extends over 14 amino acids. After removal of 6 bases from V and 3 bases from J, the junction contained 8 bases not matched to a gene. CDR1 and CDR2 from the germline V gene are DFQATT and SNEGSKA (reference sequence). The CDR3 bases are TGCAGTGCGTGGGACAGTGGAGACAATCAGCCCCAGCATTTT. Its translation is CSAWDSGDNQPQHF.

This clonotype was observed many times. The junction differs from germline at one of its ends, possibly a read error. The rearrangement links TRBV5-1 to TRBJ1-5; tentatively, D is TRBD1 (5 bases). From germline, CDR1 is SGHRS and CDR2 YFSETQ. The CDR3 covers 13 residues. The CDR3 sequence is CASSLAGGQPQHF. CDR3 bases: TGTGCCAGCAGCTTAGCGGGGGGACAGCCCCAGCATTTT.